The T cell receptor beta chain under discussion was sequenced for a study of T cell responses to AZD1222 COVID-19 vaccine. Whole-study findings and limits: The repertoires were collected only after the peak T cell response. Vaccine-associated CD4 TCRs ranged over spike, dominating at 160-218 and 743-854. A mostly white British donor set with more females was recruited, and clonal diversity was possibly underestimated.

The repertoire was sequenced with immunoSEQ multiplex PCR; TCRdb's copy has only in-frame clones and lacks some. This sample has 100,000 to 150,000 clones; about 90% occur once, and the top ten carry more than 9%. Trimming cost V 2 bases and J 2 bases, with 16 bases left between them. This CDR3 has 16 residues. The V gene's germline CDR1 is MNHEY and CDR2 SVGAGI. Details on this clone: Its antigen is not known.

The source was peripheral blood, collected on day 0 of AZD1222 vaccination. This chain uses TRBV6-5 with TRBJ2-7; D assignment may be TRBD1 or TRBD2 (5 bases each). The TCR comes from an adult in good health. CDR3 region: CASSYQSGRSTYEQYF. The CDR3, as DNA: TGTGCCAGCAGTTACCAGTCAGGGAGAAGTACCTACGAGCAGTACTTC.